The 27 T cell receptor beta chains presented below share a single source sample, sequenced in a study of glioma-infiltrating T cells. Using RNA template, CDR3s of TCR alpha and beta were amplified with iRepertoire arm-PCR. MiXCR, run by TCRdb on the multiplex PCR reads, gives a single entry per CDR3 protein. The repertoire consists of 400,000 or so distinct CDR3 sequences, with 41% occurring once and the leading ten covering more than 10%. The sample comprised glioma tissue, nonneoplastic brain tissue, or PBMCs (not recorded which). These receptors were taken from a human donor with low-grade glioma or glioblastoma, undergoing nonglioma brain surgery, or in good health (not recorded which).

This clonotype has more than one count but fewer than ten. In nucleotides, the CDR3 is TGTGCCAGCAGCCAAACAGGACAGGGGGCCACTGAAGCTTTCTTT. Translation gives CASSQTGQGATEAFF. This chain links TRBV11-3 with TRBJ1-1; 11 bases line up with TRBD1. CDR1 SGHNT and CDR2 YENEEA come from the germline V gene. Losses at the gene ends were 5 bases for V and 4 bases for J; bases not matched to a gene: 6. The CDR3 is 15 residues long.

V is TRBV3-1 and J is TRBJ2-2, with 13 bases matching TRBD2. V lost 8 bases, J lost 7 bases, and 13 bases stayed unmatched. CDR1 and CDR2 from the germline V gene are LGHDT and YNNKEL (reference sequence). This CDR3 is built from 17 residues. The CDR3 DNA reads TGTGCCAGCGGCCTCCGGACTAGCGGGAGTCCGGACGGGGAGCTGTTTTTT. As protein: CASGLRTSGSPDGELFF.

The CDR3 loop reads CASSSRFSGNTIYF. CDR3 DNA: TGTGCCAGCAGCTCTCGCTTCTCTGGAAACACCATATATTTT. The chain carries TRBV12-3 or TRBV12-4 and TRBJ1-3, with D unresolved. This CDR3 is built from 14 residues. V was trimmed by 6 bases and J by 0 bases, leaving 9 bases between them.

The chain links TRBV19 to TRBJ2-7; TRBD1 matches 10 bases. The CDR3 contains 16 residues. The germline gives CDR1 LNHDA, CDR2 SQIVND (reference sequence). V shed 4 bases, J shed 2 bases, and the junction held 8 bases outside the gene matches. This chain's CDR3 is CASSTPGQGNPYEQYF. CDR3 sequence (DNA): TGTGCCAGTAGTACACCGGGACAGGGGAACCCCTACGAGCAGTACTTC.

The gene calls are TRBV6-6 and TRBJ2-6; the D is unclear. Germline CDR1 MNHNY, CDR2 SVGAGI (reference sequence). V was clipped by 4 bases and J by 0 bases, with 10 bases between them. The CDR3 runs to 16 residues. CDR3 residues: CASSLRQISGANVLTF. The DNA of the CDR3 is TGTGCCAGCAGTTTGCGGCAAATCTCTGGGGCCAACGTCCTGACTTTC.

The chain couples TRBV19 to TRBJ1-1; D gene uncertain. This CDR3 has 13 amino acids. With 3 bases removed from V and 1 base from J, the gap between germline ends came to 6 bases. Germline CDR1 and CDR2: LNHDA and SQIVND (reference sequence). The CDR3 DNA reads TGTGCCAGTAGTATCGCGGCGAACACTGAAGCTTTCTTT. Its protein product is CASSIAANTEAFF.

Worth noting for this clonotype: One end of the junction is discordant with germline, which a read error may explain. J is TRBJ2-1 and V is TRBV7-2; maybe TRBD1 (5 bases). Germline CDR1 is SGHTA and CDR2 is FQGNSA. The CDR3 has 13 residues. CDR3 sequence: CSSSLVRGHEQFF. The CDR3 DNA follows: TGTTCCAGCAGCTTAGTAAGGGGTCATGAGCAGTTCTTC.

The chain employs TRBV11-1 and TRBJ2-2, with D hard to call. This CDR3 has 12 amino acids. The V and J ends lost 6 bases and 7 bases respectively, with 9 bases between them. CDR1 is SGHAT and CDR2 is FQDESV in the germline V gene (reference sequence). The CDR3 coding sequence is TGTGCCAGCAGTTTCGAGGTCGGGGAGCTGTTTTTT. Encoded protein: CASSFEVGELFF.

The chain has TRBV7-2 and TRBJ2-3; 8 bases map to TRBD2. V trimming: 1 base; J trimming: 3 bases; junction bases outside the gene matches: 3. The CDR3 length is 15 residues. Germline values: CDR1 SGHTA, CDR2 FQGNSA. CDR3 residues: CASSLVSGRTDTQYF. The CDR3, as DNA: TGTGCCAGCAGCTTAGTAAGCGGGAGAACAGATACGCAGTATTTT.

In this sample, this clonotype turned up many times. The gene calls are TRBV27 and TRBJ2-1, with TRBD2 matching over 13 bases. The CDR3 length is 14 residues. Germline V gives CDR1 MNHEY, CDR2 SMNVEV (reference sequence). V shed 4 bases, J shed 7 bases, and the junction held 1 base outside the gene matches. As DNA, the CDR3 is TGTGCCAGCAGTTCACTAGCGGGAGGGAATGAGCAGTTCTTC. Amino acids: CASSSLAGGNEQFF.

Worth noting for this clonotype: It may be a read error: a sequence one base away is much more abundant. The rearrangement joins TRBV20-1 to TRBJ1-1; D remains unclear. Germline CDR1 and CDR2: DFQATT and SNEGSKA (reference sequence). The CDR3 runs to 14 residues. The CDR3 nucleotides read TGCAGTGCCCCACCAATCTTGGGAATCACTGAAGATTTCTTT. Amino acid sequence: CSAPPILGITEDFF.

The chain carries TRBV7-6 and TRBJ2-1; D ambiguous. This CDR3 spans 12 amino acids. Germline lookup yields CDR1 SGHVS and CDR2 FNYEAQ. V gave up 6 bases and J gave up 8 bases, with 11 bases separating them. The CDR3 nucleotides are TGTGCCAGCAGTTATAAGTTGGATGAGCAGTTCTTC. Its protein product is CASSYKLDEQFF.

This clonotype showed up just a few times. This chain uses TRBV6-5 with TRBJ2-2, with a tentative D call TRBD2 (6 bases). V was clipped by 4 bases and J by 3 bases, with 12 bases between them. CDR1 is MNHEY, CDR2 SVGAGI, per germline. The CDR3 consists of 15 residues. The CDR3 DNA is TGTGCCAGCAGTTTTGGTAGCGGTTACACCGGGGAGCTGTTTTTT. Its protein product is CASSFGSGYTGELFF.

This clonotype showed up many times. The genes are TRBV28 and TRBJ2-7; D is unclear. The CDR3 is made up of 10 amino acids. The ends were cut back, 8 bases at V and 4 bases at J, with 6 bases in the middle. Germline lookup yields CDR1 MDHEN and CDR2 SYDVKM. CDR3 nucleotides: TGTGCCAGCGGCAAATACGAGCAGTACTTC. Translating gives CASGKYEQYF.

This clonotype was seen repeatedly, ten times or more. This rearrangement joins TRBV6-1 to TRBJ1-1; TRBD1 might be the D (5 bases). CDR3 length: 13 amino acids. Germline V gene data show CDR1 as MNHNS and CDR2 as SASEGT. Trimming pared 9 bases from V and 1 base from J, leaving 12 bases between. Here the CDR3 reads CARRQFPNTEAFF. Written as DNA, the CDR3 is TGTGCCAGGCGACAGTTTCCGAACACTGAAGCTTTCTTT.

This clonotype was detected many times. The V and J genes are TRBV7-9 and TRBJ1-1; D unclear. The CDR3 has 12 residues. The ends were cut back, 5 bases at V and 4 bases at J, with 8 bases in the middle. Germline CDR1 SEHNR, CDR2 FQNEAQ (reference sequence). The CDR3 bases are TGTGCCAGCAGCCCCGCGGGCACTGAAGCTTTCTTT. It is translated as CASSPAGTEAFF.

This clonotype was counted many times. The CDR3 protein is CASSLLGYGYTF. The CDR3 region has the DNA TGTGCCAGCAGCCTTCTAGGTTACGGCTACACCTTC. This chain links TRBV28 with TRBJ1-2; D remains unclear. There are 12 residues in the CDR3. Trimming stripped 6 bases from V and 8 bases from J, with 13 bases between. CDR1 is MDHEN, CDR2 SYDVKM, per germline.

As concerns this clonotype: The junction and the germline gene differ at one end; a read error may be behind it. The chain carries TRBV20-1 and TRBJ2-7; 7 bases map to TRBD1. CDR1 DFQATT and CDR2 SNEGSKA come from the germline V gene (reference sequence). The CDR3 covers 13 residues. The CDR3: CSARDRLTYERYF. DNA of the CDR3: TGCAGTGCTAGGGACAGGTTAACTTACGAGCGGTACTTC.

This clonotype showed up just a few times. The chain carries TRBV5-1 and TRBJ2-3; 7 nucleotides line up with TRBD1. The germline gives CDR1 SGHRS, CDR2 YFSETQ. The length of the CDR3 is 14 residues. V gave up 4 bases and J gave up 3 bases; unmatched junction bases: 5. CDR3 in amino acids: CASSAGQATDTQYF. In DNA, the CDR3 is TGCGCCAGCAGCGCCGGACAGGCAACAGATACGCAGTATTTT.

This clonotype was counted a few times. The rearrangement links TRBV7-2 to TRBJ2-1; 7 positions agree with TRBD1. Germline lookup yields CDR1 SGHTA and CDR2 FQGNSA. The trim removed 4 bases at V and 5 bases at J, leaving 8 bases unmatched. This CDR3 is built from 15 residues. CDR3 region: CASSSTGNLNNEQFF. In DNA, the CDR3 is TGTGCCAGCAGCTCGACAGGGAATCTCAACAATGAGCAGTTCTTC.

There are many counts of this clonotype. The gene calls are TRBV28 and TRBJ2-5; D remains unclear. Germline lookup yields CDR1 MDHEN and CDR2 SYDVKM. V lost 8 bases to trimming and J lost 5 bases, with 12 bases between them. The CDR3 is 12 amino acids. The CDR3 loop reads CASQTRIETQYF. The CDR3 bases are TGTGCCAGCCAGACGAGGATCGAGACCCAGTACTTC.

Notes on this clonotype: An end of the junction differs from the germline gene, which may be a read error. This chain joins TRBV19 and TRBJ1-2; weak D call: TRBD1 (6 bases). CDR1 is LNHDA and CDR2 is SQIVND in the germline V gene (reference sequence). The CDR3 contains 14 residues. The CDR3 nucleotides read TGTGCCAGTAGTTACAGGGCTCTTGACTATGGCTACTCCTTC. Translated, it gives CASSYRALDYGYSF.

Worth noting for this clonotype: It may be a read error: a sequence one base away is much more abundant. The rearrangement uses TRBV6-1 and TRBJ1-2; 7 positions agree with TRBD1. CDR3 length: 13 amino acids. Germline V gene data show CDR1 as MNHNS and CDR2 as SASEGT. This chain's CDR3 is CVSRRGGNYGYTF. The CDR3 bases are TGTGTCAGCAGGCGAGGGGGCAACTATGGCTACACCTTC.

This clonotype was seen a handful of times. The genes are TRBV7-2 and TRBJ2-1, with 8 bases matching TRBD2. Germline assignment: CDR1 SGHTA and CDR2 FQGNSA. The CDR3 has 16 residues. Trimming removed 5 bases from V and 0 bases from J; junction bases left unmatched: 6. The CDR3 reads CASSPVAGNSYNEQFF. Written as DNA, the CDR3 is TGTGCCAGCAGCCCAGTAGCGGGGAACTCCTACAATGAGCAGTTCTTC.

This clonotype was counted many times. The chain combines TRBV7-9 with TRBJ1-3, with D unresolved. CDR1 and CDR2 from the germline V gene are SEHNR and FQNEAQ (reference sequence). V shed 6 bases and J shed 4 bases, with 7 bases lying between them. This CDR3 spans 12 amino acids. CDR3 region: CASSQTGNTIYF. CDR3 bases: TGTGCCAGCAGTCAGACAGGAAACACCATATATTTT.

The sample holds many counts of this clonotype. This chain links TRBV28 with TRBJ2-2; D might be TRBD2 (5 bases). Trimming pared 6 bases from V and 7 bases from J, leaving 9 bases between. Germline CDR1 MDHEN, CDR2 SYDVKM. This CDR3 has 12 amino acids. CDR3 nucleotide sequence: TGTGCCAGCAGCCCAGACTACGGGGAGCTGTTTTTT. This codes for CASSPDYGELFF.

This clonotype was counted a few times. This chain links TRBV11-2 with TRBJ2-3; 8 bases align to TRBD1. The CDR3 runs 15 residues. Germline CDR1 SGHAT, CDR2 FQNNGV. V lost 0 bases to trimming and J lost 3 bases; unmatched junction nucleotides: 2. The CDR3, as DNA: TGTGCCAGCAGCTTAGATCGACAGGGGACAGATACGCAGTATTTT. Its protein product is CASSLDRQGTDTQYF.